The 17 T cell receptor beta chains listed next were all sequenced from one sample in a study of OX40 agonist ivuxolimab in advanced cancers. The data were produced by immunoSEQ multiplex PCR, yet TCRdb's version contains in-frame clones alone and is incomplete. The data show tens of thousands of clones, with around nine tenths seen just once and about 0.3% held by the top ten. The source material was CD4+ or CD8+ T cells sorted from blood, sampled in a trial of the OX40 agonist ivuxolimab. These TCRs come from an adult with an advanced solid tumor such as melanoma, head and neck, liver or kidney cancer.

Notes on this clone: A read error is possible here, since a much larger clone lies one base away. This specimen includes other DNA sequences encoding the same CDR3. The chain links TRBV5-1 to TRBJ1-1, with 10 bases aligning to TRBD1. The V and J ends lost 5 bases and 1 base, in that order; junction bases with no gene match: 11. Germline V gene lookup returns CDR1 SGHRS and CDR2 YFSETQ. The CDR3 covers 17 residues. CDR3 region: CASSLTGTGAGNTEAFF. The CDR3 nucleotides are TGCGCCAGCAGTTTGACCGGGACAGGGGCGGGGAACACTGAAGCTTTCTTT.

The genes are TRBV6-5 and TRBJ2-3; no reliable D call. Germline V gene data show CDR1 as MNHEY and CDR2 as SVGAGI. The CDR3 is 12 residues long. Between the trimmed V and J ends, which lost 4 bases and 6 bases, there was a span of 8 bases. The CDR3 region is CASSSLPDTQYF. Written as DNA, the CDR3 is TGTGCCAGCAGTTCCCTTCCCGATACGCAGTATTTT.

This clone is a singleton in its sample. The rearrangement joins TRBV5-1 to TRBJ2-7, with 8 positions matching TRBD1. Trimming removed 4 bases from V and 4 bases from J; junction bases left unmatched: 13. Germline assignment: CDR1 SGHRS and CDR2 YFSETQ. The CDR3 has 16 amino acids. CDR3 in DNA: TGCGCCAGCAGCCAAGATTCGGGACAGGCCTTTTACGAGCAGTACTTC. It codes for CASSQDSGQAFYEQYF.

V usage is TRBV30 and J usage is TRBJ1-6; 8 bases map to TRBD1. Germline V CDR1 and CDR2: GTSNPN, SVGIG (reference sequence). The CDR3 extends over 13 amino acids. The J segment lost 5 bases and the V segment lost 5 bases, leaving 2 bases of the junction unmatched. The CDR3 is CAWGTGNNSPLHF. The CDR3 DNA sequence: TGTGCCTGGGGGACAGGAAATAATTCACCCCTCCACTTT.

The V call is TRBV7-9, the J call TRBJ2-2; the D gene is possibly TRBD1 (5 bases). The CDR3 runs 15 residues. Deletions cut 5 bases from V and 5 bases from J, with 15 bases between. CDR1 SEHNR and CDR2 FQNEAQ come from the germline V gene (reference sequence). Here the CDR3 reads CASSPGPGITGELFF. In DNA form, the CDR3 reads TGTGCCAGCAGCCCCGGGCCAGGGATTACCGGGGAGCTGTTTTTT.

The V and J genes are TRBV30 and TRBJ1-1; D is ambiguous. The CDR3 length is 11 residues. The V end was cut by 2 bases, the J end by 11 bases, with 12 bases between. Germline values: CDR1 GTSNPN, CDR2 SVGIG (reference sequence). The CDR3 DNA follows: TGTGCCTGGAGTCCGGGGAGGGTGGCTTTCTTT. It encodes CAWSPGRVAFF.

The CDR3 loop is CASSASQGASNQPQHF. The CDR3 coding sequence is TGTGCCAGCAGTGCGTCACAGGGGGCTAGCAATCAGCCCCAGCATTTT. V is TRBV6-1 and J is TRBJ1-5; TRBD1 agrees at 9 bases. Germline V CDR1 and CDR2: MNHNS, SASEGT. The CDR3 is 16 residues long. V lost 4 bases, J lost 0 bases, and 4 bases stayed unmatched.

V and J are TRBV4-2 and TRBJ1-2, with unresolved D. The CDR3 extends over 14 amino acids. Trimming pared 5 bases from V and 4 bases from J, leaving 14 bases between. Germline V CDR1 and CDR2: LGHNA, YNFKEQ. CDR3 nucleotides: TGTGCCAGCAGCTTGTTACAGTCCCCCTATGGCTACACCTTC. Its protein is CASSLLQSPYGYTF.

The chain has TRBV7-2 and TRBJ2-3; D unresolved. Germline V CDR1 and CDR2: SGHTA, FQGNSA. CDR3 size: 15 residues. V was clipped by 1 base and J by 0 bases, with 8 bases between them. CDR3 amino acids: CASSLGLSSTDTQYF. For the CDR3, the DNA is TGTGCCAGCAGCTTAGGACTGTCTAGCACAGATACGCAGTATTTT.

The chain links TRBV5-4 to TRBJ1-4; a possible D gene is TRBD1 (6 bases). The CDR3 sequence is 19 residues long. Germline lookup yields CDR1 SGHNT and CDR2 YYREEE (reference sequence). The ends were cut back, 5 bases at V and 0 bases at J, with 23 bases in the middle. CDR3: CASSSGLTGPLATNEKLFF. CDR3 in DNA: TGTGCCAGCAGTTCGGGTCTGACAGGTCCCCTCGCAACTAATGAAAAACTGTTTTTT.

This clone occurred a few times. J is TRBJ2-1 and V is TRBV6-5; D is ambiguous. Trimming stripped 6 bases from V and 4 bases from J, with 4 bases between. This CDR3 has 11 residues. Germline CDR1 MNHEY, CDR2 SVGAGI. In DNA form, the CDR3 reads TGTGCCAGCAGACAGTACAATGAGCAGTTCTTC. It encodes CASRQYNEQFF.

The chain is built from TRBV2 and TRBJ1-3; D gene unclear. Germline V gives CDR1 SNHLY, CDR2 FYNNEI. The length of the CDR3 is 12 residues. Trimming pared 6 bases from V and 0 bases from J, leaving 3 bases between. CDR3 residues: CASSPSGNTIYF. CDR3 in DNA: TGTGCCAGCAGCCCCTCTGGAAACACCATATATTTT.

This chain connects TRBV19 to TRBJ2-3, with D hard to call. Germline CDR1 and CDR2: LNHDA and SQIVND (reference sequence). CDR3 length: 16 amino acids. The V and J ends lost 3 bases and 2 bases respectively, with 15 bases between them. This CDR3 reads CASSIVVGVNTDTQYF. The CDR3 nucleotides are TGTGCCAGTAGTATCGTTGTTGGGGTAAACACAGATACGCAGTATTTT.

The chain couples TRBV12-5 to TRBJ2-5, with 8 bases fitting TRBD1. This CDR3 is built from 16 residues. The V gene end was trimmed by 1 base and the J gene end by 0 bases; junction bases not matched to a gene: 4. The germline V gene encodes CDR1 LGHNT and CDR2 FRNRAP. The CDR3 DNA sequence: TGTGCTAGTGGTTTGGGGGCAGGGGGCGACCAAGAGACCCAGTACTTC. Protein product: CASGLGAGGDQETQYF.

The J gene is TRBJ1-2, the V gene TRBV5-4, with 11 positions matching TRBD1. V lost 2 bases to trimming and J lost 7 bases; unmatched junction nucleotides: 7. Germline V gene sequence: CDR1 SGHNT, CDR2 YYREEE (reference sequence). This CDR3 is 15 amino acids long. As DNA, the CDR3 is TGTGCCAGCAGCTTAGGCCGGGACAGGGGGGGTGGCTACACCTTC. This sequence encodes CASSLGRDRGGGYTF.

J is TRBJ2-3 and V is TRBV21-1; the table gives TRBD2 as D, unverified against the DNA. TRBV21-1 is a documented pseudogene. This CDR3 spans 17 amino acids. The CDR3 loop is CASSKGGGSVRTDTQYF. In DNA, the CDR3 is TGTGCCAGCAGCAAAGGTGGCGGGTCAGTTAGGACAGATACGCAGTATTTT.

The CDR3, as DNA: TGTGCCAGCAGTTATCAGGGGACACGGGGCACAGATACGCAGTATTTT. Translation gives CASSYQGTRGTDTQYF. V is TRBV6-5 and J is TRBJ2-3, with D possibly being TRBD1 (6 bases). Deletions cut 3 bases from V and 1 base from J, with 14 bases between. The CDR3 is made up of 16 amino acids. CDR1 is MNHEY and CDR2 is SVGAGI in the germline V gene.